The entry below gives a single TCR beta chain sequence along with its context. Everyone who took part was 18 to 89 years old, and they came from 20 to 25 US areas. Participants' reported clinical history set cohort assignment. The study counted Cohort 3 donors as recovered given two negative PCRs, clearance, or symptom resolution. This entry is derived from a study of blood T cell repertoires in COVID-19. On the study more broadly: From T cells, B-cell-depleted T cells, or PBMCs came the material, which was cDNA or gDNA.

This table comes from immunoSEQ multiplex PCR, and its TCRdb copy is limited to in-frame clones, with some not included. The data show 360,000 or so clones, roughly 86% seen once. This CDR3 has 12 amino acids. With 4 bases removed from V and 7 bases from J, the gap between germline ends came to 8 bases. Germline CDR1 and CDR2: SGHKS and YYEKEE (reference sequence). The source of this sequence is a woman aged 25-40 years who had recovered from COVID-19. The source material was PBMCs or T cells enriched from blood (not recorded which). The rearrangement joins TRBV5-5 to TRBJ2-2; D not certain. CDR3 residues: CASSHNGGELFF. In DNA, the CDR3 is TGTGCCAGCAGCCACAATGGCGGGGAGCTGTTTTTT.